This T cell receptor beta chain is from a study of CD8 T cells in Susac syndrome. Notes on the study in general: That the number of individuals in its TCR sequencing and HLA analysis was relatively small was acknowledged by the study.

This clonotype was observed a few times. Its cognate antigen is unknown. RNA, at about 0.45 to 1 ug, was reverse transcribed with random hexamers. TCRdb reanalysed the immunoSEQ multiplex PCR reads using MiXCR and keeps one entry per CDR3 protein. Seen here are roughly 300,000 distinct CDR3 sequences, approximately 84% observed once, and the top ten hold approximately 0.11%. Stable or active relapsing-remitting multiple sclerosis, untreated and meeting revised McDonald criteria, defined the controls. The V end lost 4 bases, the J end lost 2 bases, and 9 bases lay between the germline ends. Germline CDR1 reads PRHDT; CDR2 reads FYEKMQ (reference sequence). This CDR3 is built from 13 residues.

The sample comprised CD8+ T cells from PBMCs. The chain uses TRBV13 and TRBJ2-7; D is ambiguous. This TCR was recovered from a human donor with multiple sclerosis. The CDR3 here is CASSSTETYEQYF. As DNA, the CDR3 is TGTGCCAGCAGCTCGACTGAGACCTACGAGCAGTACTTC.